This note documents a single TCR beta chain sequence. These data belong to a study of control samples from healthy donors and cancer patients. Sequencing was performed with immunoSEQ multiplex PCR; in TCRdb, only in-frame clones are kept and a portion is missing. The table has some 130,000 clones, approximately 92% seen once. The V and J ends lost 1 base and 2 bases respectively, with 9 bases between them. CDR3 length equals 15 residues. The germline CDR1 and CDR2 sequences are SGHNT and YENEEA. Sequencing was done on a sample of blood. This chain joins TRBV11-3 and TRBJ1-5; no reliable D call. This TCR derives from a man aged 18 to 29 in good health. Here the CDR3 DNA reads TGTGCCAGCAGCTTAGTTGGGCCTGGCAATCAGCCCCAGCATTTT. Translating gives CASSLVGPGNQPQHF.